A selection of T cell receptor beta chains follows, all from one sample in a study of T-cell reconstitution after alpha-beta-depleted transplantation in children. TCRdb ran MiXCR on the PCR reads and lists one entry per CDR3 protein. This sample carries about 540,000 distinct CDR3 sequences, 25% to 30% of them seen once, and the ten largest clones take about 35%. This specimen was PBMCs, taken before TCRalphabeta/CD19-depleted stem cell transplant. These receptors were taken from a boy in the first two years of life with Wiskott-Aldrich syndrome, due to receive a stem cell transplant. Each CDR3 is given with its conserved first and last residue. The D gene is left open where the match is weak. Clone size is stated in some rows and not others, as once, few, many or a class when expanded.

V gene: TRBV7-3; D gene: -; clone size: -; J gene: TRBJ2-1; CDR3 DNA: TGTGCCAGCAGCTCCAGGAGTGGAAATGAGCAGTTCTTC; CDR3 protein: CASSSRSGNEQFF
V gene: TRBV2; D gene: TRBD1; clone size: many; J gene: TRBJ1-2; CDR3 DNA: TGTGCCAGCAGGGACAGGGGATATGGCTACACCTTC; CDR3 protein: CASRDRGYGYTF
V gene: TRBV28; D gene: -; clone size: few; J gene: TRBJ2-5; CDR3 DNA: TGTGCCAGCAGTTTATGGGCGGGGATAGAGACCCAGTACTTC; CDR3 protein: CASSLWAGIETQYF
V gene: TRBV11-2; D gene: -; clone size: few; J gene: TRBJ2-1; CDR3 DNA: TGTGCCAGCAGCTTAGAAGCTTCGGGGACCTACAATGAGCAGTTCTTC; CDR3 protein: CASSLEASGTYNEQFF
V gene: TRBV5-1; D gene: -; clone size: -; J gene: TRBJ2-2; CDR3 DNA: TGCGCCAGCAGCTTTTTTCAGGGGCGCGGGGAGCTGTTTTTT; CDR3 protein: CASSFFQGRGELFF
V gene: TRBV12-3/TRBV12-4; D gene: -; clone size: -; J gene: TRBJ1-2; CDR3 DNA: TGTGCCAGCAGTTCCCCTTACTCCTATGGCTACACCTTC; CDR3 protein: CASSSPYSYGYTF
V gene: TRBV24-1; D gene: TRBD2; clone size: -; J gene: TRBJ2-3; CDR3 DNA: TGTGCCACCAGTGCTAGCGGGAGCACAGATACGCAGTATTTT; CDR3 protein: CATSASGSTDTQYF
V gene: TRBV12-3/TRBV12-4; D gene: -; clone size: -; J gene: TRBJ2-3; CDR3 DNA: TGTGCCAGCAGTCCGGACAGCGAGACCACGCAGTATTTT; CDR3 protein: CASSPDSETTQYF
V gene: TRBV2; D gene: -; clone size: -; J gene: TRBJ1-5; CDR3 DNA: TGTGCCAGCAGTGATTTAGGGGGGCTCGGCAATCAGCCCCAGCATTTT; CDR3 protein: CASSDLGGLGNQPQHF
V gene: TRBV5-1; D gene: -; clone size: -; J gene: TRBJ2-3; CDR3 DNA: TGCGCCAGCAGCTTGGGGTCAGCAGGCACTAGCACAGATACGCAGTATTTT; CDR3 protein: CASSLGSAGTSTDTQYF
V gene: TRBV12-3/TRBV12-4; D gene: -; clone size: -; J gene: TRBJ1-6; CDR3 DNA: TGTGCCAGCAGTTTAGTGGGTCAGGGACCTACACCCCTCCGCTTT; CDR3 protein: CASSLVGQGPTPLRF
V gene: TRBV2; D gene: -; clone size: few; J gene: TRBJ1-1; CDR3 DNA: TGTGCCAGCAGAGGGGGTTTAGACACTGAAGCTTTCTTT; CDR3 protein: CASRGGLDTEAFF
V gene: TRBV20-1; D gene: -; clone size: -; J gene: TRBJ2-3; CDR3 DNA: TGCAGTGCAGCGGAGGAGTGGGGCACAGATACGCAGTATTTT; CDR3 protein: CSAAEEWGTDTQYF
V gene: TRBV5-1; D gene: TRBD1; clone size: -; J gene: TRBJ2-1; CDR3 DNA: TGCGCCAGCAACCGACAGGGAGCATACAATGAGCAGTTCTTC; CDR3 protein: CASNRQGAYNEQFF
V gene: TRBV18; D gene: TRBD1; clone size: few; J gene: TRBJ1-2; CDR3 DNA: TGTGCCAGCTCATCGGACAGGGGGCCCTATGGCTACACCTTC; CDR3 protein: CASSSDRGPYGYTF
V gene: TRBV7-9; D gene: TRBD2; clone size: -; J gene: TRBJ2-1; CDR3 DNA: TGTGCCAGCAGCTTAGCGGCTAGCGGGGGCAATGAGCAGTTCTTC; CDR3 protein: CASSLAASGGNEQFF
V gene: TRBV24-1; D gene: TRBD2; clone size: few; J gene: TRBJ2-2; CDR3 DNA: TGTGCCACCAGTGATTTCACGGGACTAGCGGGAGCCCTAAACACCGGGGAGCTGTTTTTT; CDR3 protein: CATSDFTGLAGALNTGELFF
V gene: TRBV5-1; D gene: TRBD2; clone size: -; J gene: TRBJ2-1; CDR3 DNA: TGCGCCAGCAGCTTTTTTCTCACCGGGACTACTCTCCCCCCCTACAATGAGCAGTTCTTC; CDR3 protein: CASSFFLTGTTLPPYNEQFF
V gene: TRBV7-9; D gene: -; clone size: -; J gene: TRBJ2-1; CDR3 DNA: TGTGCCAGCAGCTTAGGAGACGTCTACAATGAGCAGTTCTTC; CDR3 protein: CASSLGDVYNEQFF
V gene: TRBV20-1; D gene: TRBD1; clone size: few; J gene: TRBJ2-1; CDR3 DNA: TGCAGTGCTAGAGATCTCAGGACAGGGACCTACAATGAGCAGTTCTTC; CDR3 protein: CSARDLRTGTYNEQFF
V gene: TRBV27; D gene: -; clone size: -; J gene: TRBJ2-7; CDR3 DNA: TGTGCCAGCAGTTTATCCAGGGGAGGATGGGAGCAGTACTTC; CDR3 protein: CASSLSRGGWEQYF
V gene: TRBV10-3; D gene: -; clone size: few; J gene: TRBJ2-1; CDR3 DNA: TGTGCCATCAGTGAATTGGTAGGGCGCAATGAGCAGTTCTTC; CDR3 protein: CAISELVGRNEQFF
V gene: TRBV10-3; D gene: -; clone size: -; J gene: TRBJ1-4; CDR3 DNA: TGTGCCATCAGTGAGTCGAGAGGCCAGAATGAAAAACTGTTTTTT; CDR3 protein: CAISESRGQNEKLFF
V gene: TRBV12-3/TRBV12-4; D gene: TRBD1; clone size: few; J gene: TRBJ1-4; CDR3 DNA: TGTGCCAGCATCCGTGGACAGGGGATTGCAACTAATGAAAAACTGTTTTTT; CDR3 protein: CASIRGQGIATNEKLFF
V gene: TRBV20-1; D gene: TRBD1; clone size: -; J gene: TRBJ1-4; CDR3 DNA: TGCAGTGCTAGGGGCCCCAGGGGGGGTAAGGAAAAACTGTTTTTT; CDR3 protein: CSARGPRGGKEKLFF
V gene: TRBV28; D gene: -; clone size: -; J gene: TRBJ1-4; CDR3 DNA: TGTGCCAGCAGCATCAGTGAGGCAAAGCTGTTTTTT; CDR3 protein: CASSISEAKLFF
V gene: TRBV5-6; D gene: -; clone size: -; J gene: TRBJ1-6; CDR3 DNA: TGTGCCAGCAGCTTACCGACTCGGACACCCCTCCACTTT; CDR3 protein: CASSLPTRTPLHF
V gene: TRBV21-1; D gene: -; clone size: few; J gene: TRBJ1-5; CDR3 DNA: TGTGCCAGCAGCCTTTGGACAGGGGTACTCGATAGCAATCAGCCCCAGCATTTT; CDR3 protein: CASSLWTGVLDSNQPQHF
V gene: TRBV9; D gene: TRBD2; clone size: -; J gene: TRBJ2-2; CDR3 DNA: TGTGCCAGCAGCGTAACGGGACTACAGAACACCGGGGAGCTGTTTTTT; CDR3 protein: CASSVTGLQNTGELFF
V gene: TRBV7-2; D gene: -; clone size: few; J gene: TRBJ2-1; CDR3 DNA: TGTGCCAGCAGCTCTGTACAGGTTTTCCTTTACAATGAGCAGTTCTTC; CDR3 protein: CASSSVQVFLYNEQFF
V gene: TRBV12-3/TRBV12-4; D gene: TRBD2; clone size: -; J gene: TRBJ2-1; CDR3 DNA: TGTGCCAGCGGGACTAGCGCTTACAGTGAGCAGTTCTTC; CDR3 protein: CASGTSAYSEQFF
V gene: TRBV5-1; D gene: -; clone size: once; J gene: TRBJ2-1; CDR3 DNA: TGCGCCAGCAGCAGGCTTGTTAGCGGATCCTACAATGAGCAGTTCTTC; CDR3 protein: CASSRLVSGSYNEQFF
V gene: TRBV24-1; D gene: TRBD2; clone size: few; J gene: TRBJ2-1; CDR3 DNA: TGTGCCACCAGTGAAGACTCGGGACTAGCTTCCAATGAGCAGTTCTTC; CDR3 protein: CATSEDSGLASNEQFF
V gene: TRBV12-3/TRBV12-4; D gene: -; clone size: -; J gene: TRBJ2-3; CDR3 DNA: TGTGCCAGCAGCCGAATGCGCGGGCGCTCAGCCACAGATACGCAGTATTTT; CDR3 protein: CASSRMRGRSATDTQYF
V gene: TRBV5-1; D gene: -; clone size: few; J gene: TRBJ2-5; CDR3 DNA: TGCGCCAGCAGCTTGGCCGGGGACGGAGAGACCCAGTACTTC; CDR3 protein: CASSLAGDGETQYF
V gene: TRBV28; D gene: TRBD1; clone size: -; J gene: TRBJ2-3; CDR3 DNA: TGTGCCAGCAGTCTCGCGGGGACAGGGAGAACAGATACGCAGTATTTT; CDR3 protein: CASSLAGTGRTDTQYF
V gene: TRBV20-1; D gene: TRBD2; clone size: -; J gene: TRBJ2-7; CDR3 DNA: TGCAGTGCTAGGACACGGACTAGCGGGAGGGTTCCCTACGAGCAGTACTTC; CDR3 protein: CSARTRTSGRVPYEQYF
V gene: TRBV7-8; D gene: TRBD1; clone size: -; J gene: TRBJ1-5; CDR3 DNA: TGTGCCAGCAGCTCCGCCGGGACAGAAAATCAGCCCCAGCATTTT; CDR3 protein: CASSSAGTENQPQHF
V gene: TRBV12-3/TRBV12-4; D gene: -; clone size: few; J gene: TRBJ2-2; CDR3 DNA: TGTGCCAGCAGTTTATTTGCGGACGGGGAGCTGTTTTTT; CDR3 protein: CASSLFADGELFF
V gene: TRBV5-6; D gene: TRBD1; clone size: -; J gene: TRBJ2-7; CDR3 DNA: TGTGCCAGCAGCCGGGGCCCGACAGGGAGCTACGAGCAGTACTTC; CDR3 protein: CASSRGPTGSYEQYF
V gene: TRBV7-7; D gene: -; clone size: -; J gene: TRBJ1-5; CDR3 DNA: TGTGCCAGCAGCTTAGAAGGACCCCATATTCTCGGCAATCAGCCCCAGCATTTT; CDR3 protein: CASSLEGPHILGNQPQHF
V gene: TRBV9; D gene: TRBD2; clone size: -; J gene: TRBJ2-1; CDR3 DNA: TGTGCCAGCAGCTACCGGACAGGGAGAGGGACTAGCGGCTACAATGAGCAGTTCTTC; CDR3 protein: CASSYRTGRGTSGYNEQFF